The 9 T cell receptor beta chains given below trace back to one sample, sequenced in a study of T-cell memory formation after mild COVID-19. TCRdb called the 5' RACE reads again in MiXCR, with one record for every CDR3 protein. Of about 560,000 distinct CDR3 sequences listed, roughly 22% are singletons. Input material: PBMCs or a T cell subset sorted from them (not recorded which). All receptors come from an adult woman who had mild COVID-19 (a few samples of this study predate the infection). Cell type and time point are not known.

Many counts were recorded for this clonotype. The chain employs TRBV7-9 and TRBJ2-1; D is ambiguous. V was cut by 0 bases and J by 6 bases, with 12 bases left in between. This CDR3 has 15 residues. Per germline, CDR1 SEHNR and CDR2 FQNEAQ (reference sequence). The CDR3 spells CASSLAFGPSNEQFF. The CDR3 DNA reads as TGTGCCAGCAGCTTAGCGTTCGGTCCGTCCAATGAGCAGTTCTTC.

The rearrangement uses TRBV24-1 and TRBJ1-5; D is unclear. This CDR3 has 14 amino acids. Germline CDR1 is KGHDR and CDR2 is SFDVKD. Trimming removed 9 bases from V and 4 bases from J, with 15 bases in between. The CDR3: CATGSEHLNQPQHF. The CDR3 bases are TGTGCCACCGGGTCTGAACATTTAAATCAGCCCCAGCATTTT.

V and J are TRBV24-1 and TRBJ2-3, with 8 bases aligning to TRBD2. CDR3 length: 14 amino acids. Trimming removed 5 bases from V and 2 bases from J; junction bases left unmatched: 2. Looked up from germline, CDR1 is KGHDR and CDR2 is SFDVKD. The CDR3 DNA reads TGTGCCACCAGTGGAGCGGGAGACACAGATACGCAGTATTTT. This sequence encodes CATSGAGDTDTQYF.

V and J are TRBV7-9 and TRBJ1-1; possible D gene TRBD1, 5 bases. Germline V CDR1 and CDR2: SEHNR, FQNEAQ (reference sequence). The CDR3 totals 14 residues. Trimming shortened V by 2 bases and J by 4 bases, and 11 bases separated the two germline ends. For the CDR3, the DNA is TGTGCCAGCAGCTTATTTGGGGGGGGCACTGAAGCTTTCTTT. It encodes CASSLFGGGTEAFF.

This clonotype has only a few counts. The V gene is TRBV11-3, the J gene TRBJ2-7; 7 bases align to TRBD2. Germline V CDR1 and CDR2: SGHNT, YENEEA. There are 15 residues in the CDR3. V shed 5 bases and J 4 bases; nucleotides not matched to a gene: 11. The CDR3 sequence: CASSPLEREPYEQYF. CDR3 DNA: TGTGCCAGCAGCCCCTTAGAGCGGGAACCATACGAGCAGTACTTC.

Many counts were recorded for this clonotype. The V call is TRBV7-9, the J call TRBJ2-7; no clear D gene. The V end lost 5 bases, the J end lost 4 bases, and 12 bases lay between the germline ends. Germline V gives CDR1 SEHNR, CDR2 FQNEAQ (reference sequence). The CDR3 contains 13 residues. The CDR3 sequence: CASSVAGSYEQYF. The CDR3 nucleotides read TGTGCCAGCAGCGTCGCTGGATCTTACGAGCAGTACTTC.

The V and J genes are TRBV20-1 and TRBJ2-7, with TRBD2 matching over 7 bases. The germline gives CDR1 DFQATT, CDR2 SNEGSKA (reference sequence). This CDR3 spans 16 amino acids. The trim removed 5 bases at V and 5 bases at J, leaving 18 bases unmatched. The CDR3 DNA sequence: TGCAGTGCTCCCAAGGGAGGGTCGGCAGGCCGGCACGAGCAGTACTTC. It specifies CSAPKGGSAGRHEQYF.

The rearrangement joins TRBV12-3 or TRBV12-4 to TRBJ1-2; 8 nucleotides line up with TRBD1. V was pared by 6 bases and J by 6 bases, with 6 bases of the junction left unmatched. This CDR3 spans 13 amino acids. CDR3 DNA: TGTGCCAGCAGCGCGCAGGGGGCGAATGGCTACACCTTC. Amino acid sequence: CASSAQGANGYTF.

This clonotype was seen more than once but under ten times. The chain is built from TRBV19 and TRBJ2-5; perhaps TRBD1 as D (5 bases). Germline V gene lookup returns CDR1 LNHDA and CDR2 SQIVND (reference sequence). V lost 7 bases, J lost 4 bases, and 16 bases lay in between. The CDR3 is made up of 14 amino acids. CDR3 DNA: TGTGCCAGTACTGCAACAGGTTACGGAGAGACCCAGTACTTC. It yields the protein CASTATGYGETQYF. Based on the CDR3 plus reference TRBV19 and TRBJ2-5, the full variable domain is DGGITQSPKYLFRKEGQNVTLSCEQNLNHDAMYWYRQDPGQGLRLIYYSQIVNDFQKGDIAEGYSVSREKKESFPLTVTSAQKNPTAFYLCASTATGYGETQYFGPGTRLLVL.